This T cell receptor (beta chain) derives from a study of blood T cells in healthy people across ages. Looking at the study overall: Template switching captured about one barcoded beta molecule per two T cells. General study results and limits: Naive T cell percentage showed a strong correlation with TCR beta diversity. With donor CMV status unknown, expanded clonotype changes were possibly confounded.

Germline lookup yields CDR1 ENHRY and CDR2 SYGVKD. V was cut by 4 bases and J by 2 bases, with 15 bases left in between. There are 16 residues in the CDR3. Together with a sample-barcoded 5' primer, a J-beta primer mix was included in a second PCR lasting about 7 to 12 cycles. Using its own MiXCR run on the 5' RACE reads, TCRdb lists one record per CDR3 protein. The sample includes more than 1 million distinct CDR3 sequences, 45% seen only once; the top ten take around 18%. On this clonotype: Its antigen is currently unknown.

Per-sample PBMC isolation yielded at least 6.5 million cells. The chain has TRBV10-3 and TRBJ2-1, with D maybe TRBD2 (6 bases). The sequenced sample was blood. This sequence originates from a woman in her sixties in good health. CDR3 in amino acids: CAISAGGMGAYNEQFF. The DNA for the CDR3 is TGTGCCATCAGTGCCGGCGGGATGGGGGCCTACAATGAGCAGTTCTTC.